This T cell receptor (beta chain) derives from a study of shared clonotypes between healthy human individuals. The test was conducted at deep level. Sequencing was performed with immunoSEQ multiplex PCR; in TCRdb, only in-frame clones are kept and a portion is missing. This table has 630,000 or so clones, roughly 98% appearing once. In its sample, this clone was seen once. No antigen is known for it. Naive CD8 populations comprised CD45RO-negative cells positively selected for CCR7, excluding terminally differentiated effector memory CD45RA+ cells. The donor population consisted of healthy HIV-negative adults with no recent acute infections or vaccinations. The CDR3 sequence is 14 residues long. V dropped 4 bases and J dropped 1 base, with 10 bases sitting between them. CDR1 and CDR2 (germline): MNHNY, SVGAGI (reference sequence). The study, taken as a whole, reports: A generally larger estimated richness was seen in naive subsets than in memory subsets. Among donors, sharing of clonotypes was expected to be affected by sequencing depth.

The V call is TRBV6-6, the J call TRBJ1-1; possibly TRBD1 for D (5 bases). This receptor was taken from a man aged 25 to 45 in good health. The sample consisted of naive CD8+ T cells sorted from blood. The CDR3 region has the DNA TGTGCCAGCAGTTTGGGACCGGCGAACACTGAAGCTTTCTTT. It is translated as CASSLGPANTEAFF.